A selection of T cell receptor beta chains follows, all from one sample in a study of blood T cells in healthy people across ages. MiXCR, applied by TCRdb to the 5' RACE reads, yields one record per CDR3 protein. The sample lists some 710,000 distinct CDR3 sequences, about half seen once, with approximately 18% in the top ten. The sequenced material came from blood. The receptors stem from a man at least 80 years old in good health. Each CDR3 is given with its conserved first and last residue. D genes are given only for firm matches. A row's size may be missing; if present it is once, few, many or a size class.

V gene	D gene	J gene	CDR3 length	clone size	CDR3 protein	CDR3 DNA
TRBV5-1	-	TRBJ1-2	13	-	CASSWGANYGYTF	TGTGCCAGCAGCTGGGGGGCGAACTATGGCTACACCTTC
TRBV7-2	TRBD1	TRBJ2-7	15	few	CASSLGGQISYEQYF	TGTGCCAGCAGCTTAGGGGGACAGATATCCTACGAGCAGTACTTC
TRBV20-1	-	TRBJ1-2	13	-	CSARDDRQGGYTF	TGCAGTGCTAGGGACGACAGGCAGGGTGGCTACACCTTC
TRBV3-1	-	TRBJ2-1	14	-	CASSQLGSYNEQFF	TGTGCCAGCAGCCAACTTGGATCCTACAATGAGCAGTTCTTC
TRBV11-3	TRBD2	TRBJ2-7	15	-	CASSLVQAGGSEQYF	TGTGCCAGCAGCTTAGTACAAGCGGGAGGGAGTGAGCAGTACTTC
TRBV7-8	-	TRBJ2-3	14	few	CASSRRTHTDTQYF	TGTGCCAGCTCGAGACGGACGCACACAGATACGCAGTATTTT
TRBV7-9	-	TRBJ2-1	15	-	CASSTPGTEYNEQFF	TGTGCCAGCTCGACGCCCGGGACTGAATACAATGAGCAGTTCTTC
TRBV20-1	-	TRBJ2-7	14	once	CSARGQGVLYEQYF	TGCAGTGCTAGAGGCCAGGGTGTCCTCTACGAGCAGTACTTC
TRBV12-3/TRBV12-4	-	TRBJ1-2	16	-	CASSLSRGGINYGYTF	TGTGCCAGCAGTTTATCTCGGGGGGGAATTAACTATGGCTACACCTTC
TRBV7-2	-	TRBJ2-3	15	-	CASSSSGLSTDTQYF	TGTGCCAGCAGCTCCTCCGGACTGAGCACAGATACGCAGTATTTT
TRBV6-6	-	TRBJ1-1	13	-	CASSTGGGTEAFF	TGTGCCAGCAGTACGGGGGGGGGAACTGAAGCTTTCTTT
TRBV6-1	-	TRBJ2-7	14	few	CASSELYSSYEQYF	TGTGCCAGCAGTGAATTATATAGCTCCTACGAGCAGTACTTC
TRBV7-2	-	TRBJ2-5	16	-	CASSLISGSREMTQYF	TGTGCCAGCAGCTTAATCTCGGGAAGCCGAGAGATGACCCAGTACTTC
TRBV15	-	TRBJ1-2	14	few	CATSRGGVNYGYTF	TGTGCCACCAGCAGAGGGGGGGTTAACTATGGCTACACCTTC
TRBV20-1	-	TRBJ2-1	14	few	CSAETSYSYNEQFF	TGCAGTGCTGAAACTAGCTACTCCTACAATGAGCAGTTCTTC
TRBV7-9	TRBD1	TRBJ2-4	11	few	CASKGSDRQYF	TGTGCCAGCAAGGGATCGGACAGGCAGTACTTC
TRBV30	TRBD2	TRBJ2-5	13	many	CAWSHLAEETQYF	TGTGCCTGGAGTCACCTAGCGGAAGAGACCCAGTACTTC